This entry concerns a single T cell receptor (beta chain). Antigen specificity is unknown. Other DNA sequences in this sample translate to the same CDR3. The data derive from a study of CD8+ T cells in alopecia areata. Whole-study context: Tofacitinib continued for 6 to 18 months and was then withheld for 6 months.

Extracted RNA was reverse transcribed, and the resulting cDNA served as sequencing template. The repertoire was sequenced with immunoSEQ multiplex PCR; TCRdb's copy has only in-frame clones and lacks some. Of about 140,000 clones detected, roughly 80% appear once; the ten largest clones hold around a quarter. Study-wide points: Tofacitinib significantly decreased scalp clonality and expanded CD8+ clones among top 100.

The CDR3 length is 13 residues. V lost 1 base, J lost 2 bases, and 4 bases lay in between. Germline CDR1 is PRHDT and CDR2 is FYEKMQ (reference sequence). Treatment denoted: oral pan-JAK inhibitor, 5-10 mg twice daily. This clonotype originated in a human donor with alopecia areata. The V gene is TRBV13, the J gene TRBJ2-3; D is undetermined. Material: CD8+ T cells sorted from blood, obtained at week 4, from a patient treated with tofacitinib. CDR3 region: CASSLDSTDTQYF. The CDR3, as DNA: TGTGCCAGCAGCTTAGATTCCACAGATACGCAGTATTTT.